A selection of T cell receptor beta chains follows, all from one sample in a study of radiation and T cells in renal cell carcinoma. TCRdb's copy holds only in-frame clones and misses some; the assay was immunoSEQ multiplex PCR. The sample consists of about 95,000 clones, 86% of them appearing once. The specimen was blood, collected from a patient whose treatment included radiotherapy and nephrectomy. Receptors were obtained from a man between 45 and 60 years old with renal cell carcinoma. The CDR3 runs from the conserved cysteine through the conserved F or W. The D gene is left open where the match is weak. Part of the rows lack a size; the others show once, few, many or a class for expanded clones.

TRBV2	TRBJ2-2	NA	NA	TGTGCCAGCAGTGAAACCTACGGGGAGCTGTTTTTT	CASSETYGELFF
TRBV5-6	TRBJ2-7	NA	NA	TGTGCCAGCAGCTACCGACCGAGGCAGGGAGGATACGAGCAGTACTTC	CASSYRPRQGGYEQYF
TRBV15	TRBJ1-2	NA	NA	TGTGCCACCAGCAGATCGGGGGGAACAGAGGGACTCTATGGCTACACCTTC	CATSRSGGTEGLYGYTF
TRBV29-1	TRBJ2-1	NA	NA	TGCAGCGTTGCCCTTAGCGGCACCTACAATGAGCAGTTCTTC	CSVALSGTYNEQFF
TRBV7-6	TRBJ2-6	NA	NA	TGTGCCAGCAGCTCAGGGAGCTCTGGGGCCAACGTCCTGACTTTC	CASSSGSSGANVLTF
TRBV28	TRBJ1-5	TRBD1	NA	TGTGCCGCGCGACAGGGGGTTCAGCCCCAGCATTTT	CAARQGVQPQHF
TRBV2	TRBJ2-3	NA	NA	TGTGCCAGCAGGACTCCGGGTACGCAGTATTTT	CASRTPGTQYF
TRBV6-5	TRBJ2-1	TRBD2	NA	TGTGCCAGCAGCCCGGGACTAGCGGGAGGGCAGTTCTTC	CASSPGLAGGQFF
TRBV29-1	TRBJ1-4	NA	NA	TGCAGCGTTCGGGACATTAATGAAAAACTGTTTTTT	CSVRDINEKLFF
TRBV18	TRBJ1-5	NA	NA	TGTGCCAGCTCATTAACAGACAATCAGCCCCAGCATTTT	CASSLTDNQPQHF
TRBV21-1	TRBJ2-2	NA	NA	TGTGCCAGCAGCCCTCCCAGCAGACACACCGGGGAGCTGTTTTTT	CASSPPSRHTGELFF
TRBV21-1	TRBJ1-4	NA	NA	TGTGCCAGCAGCGGCCAGGGACTGTTTTTT	CASSGQGLFF
TRBV6-5	TRBJ2-3	TRBD1	once	TGTGCCAGCAGTTACGGGGACAGTAGCACAGATACGCAGTATTTT	CASSYGDSSTDTQYF
TRBV4-1	TRBJ2-1	TRBD2	NA	TGCGCCAGCAGCCGGGGGACCTGGCGGGAGATGTTAAATGAGCAGTTCTTC	CASSRGTWREMLNEQFF
TRBV5-1	TRBJ2-3	TRBD2	NA	TGCGCCAGCAGCTTCTACCGGACTAGAGGGGCAGATACGCAGTATTTT	CASSFYRTRGADTQYF
TRBV6-1	TRBJ2-2	NA	NA	TGTGCCACCGGGGTGGGAAGCGAGGTCACCGGGGAGCTGTTTTTT	CATGVGSEVTGELFF
TRBV12-5	TRBJ1-4	TRBD1	NA	TGTGCTAGTGGTTACATGACAGGGGGGTCGTCTAATCTGTTTTTT	CASGYMTGGSSNLFF
TRBV9	TRBJ2-1	TRBD2	once	TGTGCCAGCAGCGTAATGGCGAGCGGGGAATACAATGAGCAGTTCTTC	CASSVMASGEYNEQFF
TRBV2	TRBJ2-3	TRBD1	NA	TGTGCCAGCCTACTCCCAGTGAGGACAGGTTTGGCAGATACGCAGTATTTT	CASLLPVRTGLADTQYF
TRBV5-1	TRBJ1-2	NA	NA	TGCGCCAGCAGCTTGGGAGGGGAAGGATATGGCTACACCTTC	CASSLGGEGYGYTF
TRBV18	TRBJ2-1	NA	few	TGTGCCAGCTCATCTGTAGAGCAGTTCTTC	CASSSVEQFF
TRBV2	TRBJ1-1	NA	NA	TGTGCCAGCAGTGTAGACAGACAGGACACTGAAGCTTTCTTT	CASSVDRQDTEAFF
TRBV2	TRBJ2-7	NA	few	TGTGCCAGCGCCCCCGTCTACGAGCAGTACTTC	CASAPVYEQYF
TRBV18	TRBJ2-3	NA	NA	TGTGCCAGCTCGCCCCGACTCGACACCGGCACAGATACGCAGTATTTT	CASSPRLDTGTDTQYF
TRBV30	TRBJ1-3	NA	NA	TGTGCCTGGAGTGTGGGAAATCGAAACACCATATATTTT	CAWSVGNRNTIYF
TRBV14	TRBJ2-5	TRBD2	NA	TGTGCCAGCAGCCAACCGGGACTAGCGGGTAGACAAGAGACCCAGTACTTC	CASSQPGLAGRQETQYF
TRBV30	TRBJ2-7	NA	NA	TGTGCCTGGAGTTTTTCTCGGGGCCTCAACGAGCAGTACTTC	CAWSFSRGLNEQYF
TRBV13	TRBJ1-3	TRBD1	NA	TGTGCCAGCAGCTTTGACAGGGGCGGAAACACCATATATTTT	CASSFDRGGNTIYF
TRBV27	TRBJ2-7	NA	NA	TGTGCCAGCAGTTTAATTAGTAATCGGGGTTTGGGGCAGTACTTC	CASSLISNRGLGQYF
TRBV15	TRBJ2-7	NA	NA	TGTGCCACCAGCAGCGGGCGAATCGGGCAGCAGTACTTC	CATSSGRIGQQYF
TRBV19	TRBJ1-2	NA	NA	TGTGCCAGTAGTATAGCTCCAGAGCCCTATGGCTACACCTTC	CASSIAPEPYGYTF
TRBV27	TRBJ2-7	NA	NA	TGTGCCAGCAGTTTAGGGTATTCAGGGGTCTACGAGCAGTACTTC	CASSLGYSGVYEQYF
TRBV11-2	TRBJ1-1	NA	NA	TGTGCCAGCAGCCCCGAATCTCGGGAAGCTTTCTTT	CASSPESREAFF
TRBV30	TRBJ2-6	TRBD1	NA	TGTGCCTGGAGCCAGGGGGCCGGGGCCAACGTCCTGACTTTC	CAWSQGAGANVLTF